This entry lists 17 T cell receptor beta chains sequenced from one sample in a study of blood T cell repertoires in COVID-19 (dated by TCRdb to the early 2020s). The library relied on the immunoSEQ multiplex PCR assay. This is the immuneACCESS table as TCRdb keeps it, with only in-frame sequences that have V and J called. A part of the clones is gone; compared with another copy, unresolved V genes explain less than half, and the rest is unexplained. Counted in this sample were about 75,000 clones; more than 75% of them appeared once. The ten largest account for roughly a fifth of the sample. Sequencing was performed on peripheral blood. All receptors derive from a human donor in a cohort sampled during active COVID-19.

The rearrangement links TRBV5-6 to TRBJ1-5; 9 positions agree with TRBD1. The CDR3 contains 18 residues. The germline gives CDR1 SGHDT, CDR2 YYEEEE. After removal of 0 bases from V and 2 bases from J, the junction contained 9 bases not matched to a gene. The CDR3 region has the DNA TGTGCCAGCAGCTTGGCCGGGACAGGGTCATCAGGCAATCAGCCCCAGCATTTT. Its protein product is CASSLAGTGSSGNQPQHF.

The chain is built from TRBV19 and TRBJ2-5, with 12 bases that match TRBD2. The CDR3 runs to 16 residues. Germline V CDR1 and CDR2: LNHDA, SQIVND (reference sequence). The V and J ends lost 5 bases and 5 bases, in that order; junction bases with no gene match: 9. The CDR3 bases are TGTGCCAGTAGTCTGTCGACTAGCGGGAGTCTCGAGACCCAGTACTTC. Its protein is CASSLSTSGSLETQYF.

This rearrangement joins TRBV14 to TRBJ1-1; D uncertain. CDR1 and CDR2 (germline): SGHDN, FVKESK. V was clipped by 2 bases and J by 3 bases, with 10 bases between them. This CDR3 is built from 14 residues. As DNA, the CDR3 is TGTGCCAGCAGCCAAATCGGGCGGGACACTGAAGCTTTCTTT. Translated: CASSQIGRDTEAFF.

Only a few counts were recorded for this clone. This chain's CDR3 is CASSRGLGETQYF. DNA of the CDR3: TGTGCCAGCAGTCGGGGTTTAGGGGAGACCCAGTACTTC. This sequence joins TRBV28 and TRBJ2-5; D is possibly TRBD2 (5 bases). The CDR3 is 13 amino acids. The V gene's germline CDR1 is MDHEN and CDR2 SYDVKM. V dropped 5 bases and J dropped 5 bases, with 12 bases sitting between them.

The chain links TRBV7-9 to TRBJ1-3; D gene ambiguous. The CDR3 totals 13 residues. V lost 3 bases and J 4 bases, leaving 7 bases between the germline ends. In germline, CDR1 is SEHNR, CDR2 FQNEAQ (reference sequence). CDR3 DNA sequence: TGTGCCAGCAGCTTCAGAGGAGGAAACACCATATATTTT. Protein product: CASSFRGGNTIYF. Full variable domain (rest looked up from reference TRBV7-9 and TRBJ1-3): DTGVSQNPRHKITKRGQNVTFRCDPISEHNRLYWYRQTLGQGPEFLTYFQNEAQLEKSRLLSDRFSAERPKGSFSTLEIQRTEQGDSAMYLCASSFRGGNTIYFGEGSWLTVV.

The chain combines TRBV5-1 with TRBJ2-6; 8 bases are a match to TRBD2. The CDR3 contains 18 residues. The J segment lost 1 base and the V segment lost 1 base, leaving 7 bases of the junction unmatched. CDR1 and CDR2 (germline): SGHRS, YFSETQ. In DNA, the CDR3 is TGCGCCAGCAGCTTGACCGGGACTAGATTATCTGGGGCCAACGTCCTGACTTTC. Protein sequence: CASSLTGTRLSGANVLTF.

This clone was counted only a few times. The V and J genes are TRBV18 and TRBJ2-4; D is possibly TRBD2 (6 bases). Germline V CDR1 and CDR2: KGHSH, LQKENI. V was trimmed by 6 bases and J by 13 bases, leaving 13 bases between them. This CDR3 comprises 11 residues. The CDR3 here is CASSRDSKQYF. The CDR3 region has the DNA TGTGCCAGCTCGCGGGACTCTAAGCAGTACTTC.

This chain links TRBV4-2 with TRBJ2-5, with D maybe TRBD1 (5 bases). This CDR3 is 17 amino acids long. The germline V gene has CDR1 LGHNA and CDR2 YNFKEQ. Trimming shortened V by 1 base and J by 2 bases, and 17 bases separated the two germline ends. The CDR3 loop reads CASSQGPIGQEQETQYF. For the CDR3, the DNA is TGTGCCAGCAGCCAAGGCCCTATAGGACAAGAACAAGAGACCCAGTACTTC.

The rearrangement joins TRBV24-1 to TRBJ2-5; 13 positions agree with TRBD2. In germline, CDR1 is KGHDR, CDR2 SFDVKD. The CDR3 consists of 18 residues. V lost 2 bases, J lost 9 bases, and 14 bases stayed unmatched. This chain's CDR3 is CATSDSGTSGDYYGAQYF. The DNA for the CDR3 is TGTGCCACCAGTGATTCGGGGACTAGCGGGGATTATTACGGGGCCCAGTACTTC.

V is TRBV10-2 and J is TRBJ1-1, with D possibly TRBD1 on 5 matching bases. Per germline, CDR1 WSHSY and CDR2 SAAADI. The CDR3 extends over 14 amino acids. V shed 2 bases and J shed 4 bases, with 11 bases lying between them. CDR3: CASSELRGVTEAFF. The CDR3 DNA follows: TGCGCCAGCAGTGAGCTTCGGGGGGTCACTGAAGCTTTCTTT.

The V call is TRBV10-3, the J call TRBJ2-7; D may be TRBD2 (7 bases). V shed 6 bases and J shed 4 bases, with 13 bases lying between them. The CDR3 is made up of 13 amino acids. CDR1 and CDR2 (germline): ENHRY, SYGVKD. CDR3 coding DNA: TGTGCCATCAGAGGGGGGGGCCTTTACGAGCAGTACTTC. Its protein is CAIRGGGLYEQYF.

V usage is TRBV6-1 and J usage is TRBJ2-1; 7 bases fit TRBD2. Germline CDR1 reads MNHNS; CDR2 reads SASEGT. The CDR3 extends over 17 amino acids. J gave up 1 base and V 2 bases, and 8 bases lay outside the gene matches. The CDR3 DNA reads TGTGCCAGCAGTGAATCTCTCCTAGCGGTATCCTACAATGAGCAGTTCTTC. It specifies CASSESLLAVSYNEQFF.

The CDR3 is CASSEDRRLVAFF. CDR3 sequence (DNA): TGTGCCAGCAGTGAAGACAGGCGCTTGGTTGCTTTCTTT. V is TRBV2 and J is TRBJ1-1; D is perhaps TRBD1 (5 bases). Per germline, CDR1 SNHLY and CDR2 FYNNEI. Trimming pared 1 base from V and 11 bases from J, leaving 14 bases between. The CDR3 extends over 13 amino acids.

The chain links TRBV9 to TRBJ1-2, with 9 positions matching TRBD1. Germline lookup yields CDR1 SGDLS and CDR2 YYNGEE. This CDR3 is 19 amino acids long. The trim removed 4 bases at V and 0 bases at J, leaving 16 bases unmatched. Here the CDR3 reads CASSRSSGTGPPPNYGYTF. For the CDR3, the DNA is TGTGCCAGCAGCCGATCTTCCGGGACAGGGCCCCCGCCTAACTATGGCTACACCTTC. The full variable domain, in which reference TRBV9 and TRBJ1-2 provide the parts outside the CDR3, is DSGVTQTPKHLITATGQRVTLRCSPRSGDLSVYWYQQSLDQGLQFLIQYYNGEERAKGNILERFSAQQFPDLHSELNLSSLELGDSALYFCASSRSSGTGPPPNYGYTFGSGTRLTVV.

This clone was counted once. J is TRBJ1-2 and V is TRBV11-2; D gene unclear. The CDR3 runs to 14 residues. The ends were cut back, 0 bases at V and 4 bases at J, with 9 bases in the middle. Germline assignment: CDR1 SGHAT and CDR2 FQNNGV. CDR3 amino acids: CASSLDLMSYGYTF. In DNA, the CDR3 is TGTGCCAGCAGCTTAGATTTAATGTCCTATGGCTACACCTTC.

The chain couples TRBV5-4 to TRBJ2-2; 10 bases fit TRBD2. This CDR3 has 18 residues. V was pared by 4 bases and J by 4 bases, with 13 bases of the junction left unmatched. Germline CDR1 and CDR2: SGHNT and YYREEE (reference sequence). As DNA, the CDR3 is TGTGCCAGCAGCCCGGCCTCGGGACTAGCGTCGATCACCGGGGAGCTGTTTTTT. Residues: CASSPASGLASITGELFF. Combining the CDR3 with reference TRBV5-4 and TRBJ2-2 gives the whole variable domain ETGVTQSPTHLIKTRGQQVTLRCSSQSGHNTVSWYQQALGQGPQFIFQYYREEENGRGNFPPRFSGLQFPNYSSELNVNALELDDSALYLCASSPASGLASITGELFFGEGSRLTVL.

In its sample, this clone was seen a few times. The CDR3 is CASSYSGDRRINQPQHF. The DNA for the CDR3 is TGTGCCAGCAGTTACTCAGGGGACAGGAGGATCAATCAGCCCCAGCATTTT. The V call is TRBV6-2 or TRBV6-3, the J call TRBJ1-5, with TRBD1 identical over 8 bases. Germline V gene sequence: CDR1 MNHEY, CDR2 SVGEGT. Losses at the gene ends were 0 bases for V and 3 bases for J; bases not matched to a gene: 7. CDR3 length: 17 residues.